Here is one TCR beta chain with its context. This CDR3 has 12 amino acids. Germline V gives CDR1 MNHEY, CDR2 SVGAGI. With 7 bases removed from V and 3 bases from J, the gap between germline ends came to 10 bases. As handled by the study authors: The assay estimated nucleated cells by amplifying reference gene primers. TCRdb's copy holds only in-frame clones and misses some; the assay was immunoSEQ multiplex PCR. That table furnishes V, J and clone size, whereas the DNA furnished D and trimming. The table shows fewer than 250,000 clones, with about four fifths occurring only once. The entry originates in a study of blood T cell repertoires in COVID-19. Study summary: Samples came from the United States, Italy and Spain, spanning acute and convalescent COVID-19. The analysed material was cDNA or gDNA that came from T cells, B-cell-depleted T cells, or PBMCs.

The gene calls are TRBV6-5 and TRBJ2-7, with D hard to call. The receptor's source is an older woman with active or convalescent COVID-19. Material for sequencing was peripheral blood. The CDR3 region has the DNA TGTGCCAGCATGAGTCGTAGCTACGAGCAGTACTTC. It codes for CASMSRSYEQYF.